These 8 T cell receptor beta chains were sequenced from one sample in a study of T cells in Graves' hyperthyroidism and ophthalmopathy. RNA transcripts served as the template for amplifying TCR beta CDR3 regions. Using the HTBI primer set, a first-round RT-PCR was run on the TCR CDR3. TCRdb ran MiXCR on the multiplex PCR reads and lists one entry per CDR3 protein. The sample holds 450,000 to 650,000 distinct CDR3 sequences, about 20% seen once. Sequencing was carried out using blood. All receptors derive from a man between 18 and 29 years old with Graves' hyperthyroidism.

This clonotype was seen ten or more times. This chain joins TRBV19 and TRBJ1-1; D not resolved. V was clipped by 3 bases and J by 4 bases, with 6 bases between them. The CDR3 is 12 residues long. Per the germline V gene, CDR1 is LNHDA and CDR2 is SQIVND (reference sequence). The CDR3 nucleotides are TGTGCCAGTAGTATTACGGGCACTGAAGCTTTCTTT. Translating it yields CASSITGTEAFF.

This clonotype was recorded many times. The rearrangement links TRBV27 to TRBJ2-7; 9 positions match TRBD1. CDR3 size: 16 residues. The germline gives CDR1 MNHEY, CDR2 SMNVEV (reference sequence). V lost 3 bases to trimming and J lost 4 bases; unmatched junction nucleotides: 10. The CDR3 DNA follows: TGTGCCAGCAGTTTTCTCTCGACCGGGACAGGGTACGAGCAGTACTTC. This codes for CASSFLSTGTGYEQYF.

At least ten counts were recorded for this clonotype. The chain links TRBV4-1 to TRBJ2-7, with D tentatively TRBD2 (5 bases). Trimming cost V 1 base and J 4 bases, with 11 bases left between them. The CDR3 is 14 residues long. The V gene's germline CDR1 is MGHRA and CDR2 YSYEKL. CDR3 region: CASSQGSRGYEQYF. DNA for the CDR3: TGCGCCAGCAGCCAAGGGTCTCGGGGTTACGAGCAGTACTTC.

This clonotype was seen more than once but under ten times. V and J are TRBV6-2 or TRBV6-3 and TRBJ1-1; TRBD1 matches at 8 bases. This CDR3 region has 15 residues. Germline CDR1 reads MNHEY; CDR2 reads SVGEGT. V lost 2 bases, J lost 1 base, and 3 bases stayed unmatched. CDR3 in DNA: TGTGCCAGCAGTTACCAGGGGGCCGGGAACACTGAAGCTTTCTTT. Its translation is CASSYQGAGNTEAFF.

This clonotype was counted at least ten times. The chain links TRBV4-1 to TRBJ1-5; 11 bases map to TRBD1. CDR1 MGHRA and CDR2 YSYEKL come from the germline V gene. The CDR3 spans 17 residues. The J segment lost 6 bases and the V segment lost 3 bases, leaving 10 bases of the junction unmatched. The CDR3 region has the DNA TGCGCCAGCAGCCAGAACGGACAGGGGGCATTTGGTCAGCCCCAGCATTTT. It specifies CASSQNGQGAFGQPQHF.

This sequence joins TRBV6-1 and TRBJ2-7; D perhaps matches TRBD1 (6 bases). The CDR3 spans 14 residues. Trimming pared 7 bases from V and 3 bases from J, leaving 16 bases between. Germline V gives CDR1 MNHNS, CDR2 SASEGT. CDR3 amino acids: CASTLTGIFYEQYF. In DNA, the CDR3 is TGTGCCAGCACCTTGACAGGCATATTCTACGAGCAGTACTTC.

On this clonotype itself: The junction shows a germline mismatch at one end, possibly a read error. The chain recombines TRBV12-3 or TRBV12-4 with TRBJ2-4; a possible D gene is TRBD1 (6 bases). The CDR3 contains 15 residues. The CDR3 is CAISYAGRGVNIQYF. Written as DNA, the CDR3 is TGTGCCATCAGTTACGCGGGCAGGGGAGTCAACATTCAGTACTTC.

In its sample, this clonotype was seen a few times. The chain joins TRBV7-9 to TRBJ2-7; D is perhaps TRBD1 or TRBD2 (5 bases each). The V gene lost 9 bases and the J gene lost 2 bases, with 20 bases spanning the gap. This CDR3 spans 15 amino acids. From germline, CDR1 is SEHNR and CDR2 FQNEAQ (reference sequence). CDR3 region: CASSRGLQGTYEQYF. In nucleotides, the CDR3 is TGTGCCAGTTCCCGGGGCCTGCAGGGCACCTACGAGCAGTACTTC.